This T cell receptor (beta chain) originates from a study of CD8+CD57+ T cells in acquired aplastic anemia. Whole-study context: Roughly 3 ug was the average amount of DNA from sorted CD4+ and CD8+ cells.

According to the study, genomic DNA was the template for TCR beta VDJ and CDR3 profiling. TCRdb used MiXCR to reprocess the reads, holding one entry per CDR3 protein. Of hundreds of thousands of distinct CDR3 sequences listed, around a third were seen once; the top ten hold about 0.8%. A remark on this clonotype: As yet, its antigen is unknown.

Study findings and constraints: Overlapping CD8+ CDR3 repertoires of patients and controls contained nearly 30 shared sequences.

Germline lookup yields CDR1 ENHRY and CDR2 SYGVKD. The CDR3 has 15 residues. With V trimmed by 7 bases and J by 10 bases, 12 bases remained unmatched. Sequenced patients had shown CD8+CD57+ cell expansion by flow cytometry. With no exception, the patients had severe acquired aplastic anemia. V is TRBV10-3 and J is TRBJ1-6; 8 nucleotides align to TRBD1. Sequencing was carried out using sorted CD4+, CD8+, or CD8+CD57+ T cells (not recorded which) from PBMCs. The receptor comes from a human donor with aplastic anemia. The CDR3 DNA sequence: TGTGCCATCACCCCCGGGGAGGACAGGGAATCACCCCTCCACTTT. This encodes CAITPGEDRESPLHF.